The rows below give T cell receptor beta chains drawn from one sample of a study of CXCR3-negative and CXCR3-positive naive CD8 T cells. TCRdb reanalyzed the 5' RACE reads and collapses them to one entry per CDR3 protein, without DNA. This sample's table has 45,000 to 65,000 distinct CDR3 sequences. The sample consisted of naive CXCR3- CD8+ T cells from blood. These receptors were obtained from a human donor in good health. Some clones in this sample may be carry-over from other donors' samples. CDR3s include the opening cysteine and the closing phenylalanine or tryptophan. Each record gives: J gene, clone size, V gene, CDR3 protein. Only some rows state a clone size, as once, few, many or a class for expanded clones.

j_gene: TRBJ2-4
abundance: -
v_gene: TRBV28
CDR3aa: CASSLTIAKNIQYF

j_gene: TRBJ2-1
abundance: -
v_gene: TRBV28
CDR3aa: CASSPLAGEVQGEQFF

j_gene: TRBJ1-1
abundance: -
v_gene: TRBV4-1
CDR3aa: CASSQVWGATEAFF

j_gene: TRBJ2-5
abundance: medium-sized
v_gene: TRBV20-1
CDR3aa: CSARSGGAAETQYF

j_gene: TRBJ2-7
abundance: -
v_gene: TRBV6-5
CDR3aa: CASSYNHYEQYF

j_gene: TRBJ2-2
abundance: -
v_gene: TRBV4-3
CDR3aa: CASSQDGRDFPGELFF

j_gene: TRBJ1-2
abundance: -
v_gene: TRBV25-1
CDR3aa: CASSVGDYGYTF

j_gene: TRBJ2-3
abundance: -
v_gene: TRBV29-1
CDR3aa: CSETRDRADTQYF

j_gene: TRBJ2-7
abundance: -
v_gene: TRBV6-1
CDR3aa: CASSGVQGEQYF

j_gene: TRBJ2-1
abundance: -
v_gene: TRBV4-3
CDR3aa: CASSQDISGGYNEQFF

j_gene: TRBJ1-6
abundance: -
v_gene: TRBV25-1
CDR3aa: CASAHKDSSYNSPLHF

j_gene: TRBJ1-1
abundance: -
v_gene: TRBV5-1
CDR3aa: CASSLTGAAEAFF

j_gene: TRBJ1-1
abundance: -
v_gene: TRBV7-6
CDR3aa: CASSHGQGIEAFF

j_gene: TRBJ2-5
abundance: -
v_gene: TRBV7-6
CDR3aa: CASSPLLYQETQYF

j_gene: TRBJ2-2
abundance: -
v_gene: TRBV20-1
CDR3aa: CSARDLWGTGELFF

j_gene: TRBJ2-7
abundance: -
v_gene: TRBV5-5
CDR3aa: CASSSSGRTYEQYF

j_gene: TRBJ2-2
abundance: -
v_gene: TRBV3-1
CDR3aa: CASSQVSESTGELFF

j_gene: TRBJ2-2
abundance: -
v_gene: TRBV7-6
CDR3aa: CASSLDGVGELFF

j_gene: TRBJ2-3
abundance: -
v_gene: TRBV6-2/TRBV6-3
CDR3aa: CASRGTGTDTQYF

j_gene: TRBJ2-1
abundance: -
v_gene: TRBV29-1
CDR3aa: CSLLDLSYNEQFF

j_gene: TRBJ2-3
abundance: -
v_gene: TRBV7-3
CDR3aa: CASSPGVGADTQYF

j_gene: TRBJ2-3
abundance: medium-sized
v_gene: TRBV4-3
CDR3aa: CASSQTLASTDTQYF

j_gene: TRBJ1-5
abundance: -
v_gene: TRBV15
CDR3aa: CATSRVREAQPQHF

j_gene: TRBJ1-1
abundance: -
v_gene: TRBV12-3/TRBV12-4
CDR3aa: CASSFSLAAEAFF

j_gene: TRBJ2-7
abundance: -
v_gene: TRBV11-2
CDR3aa: CASSGGLVFHEQYF

j_gene: TRBJ2-3
abundance: -
v_gene: TRBV5-6
CDR3aa: CASSLEQVRTDTQYF

j_gene: TRBJ2-1
abundance: -
v_gene: TRBV20-1
CDR3aa: CSARVPSYNEQFF

j_gene: TRBJ2-7
abundance: -
v_gene: TRBV20-1
CDR3aa: CSASFSSDYEQYF

j_gene: TRBJ2-1
abundance: -
v_gene: TRBV7-3
CDR3aa: CASSLIGGTYNEQFF

j_gene: TRBJ1-3
abundance: -
v_gene: TRBV6-2/TRBV6-3
CDR3aa: CASSASEEGNTIYF

j_gene: TRBJ2-7
abundance: -
v_gene: TRBV20-1
CDR3aa: CSARDMARSSYEQYF

j_gene: TRBJ2-2
abundance: -
v_gene: TRBV6-2/TRBV6-3
CDR3aa: CASSYPDGELFF

j_gene: TRBJ2-1
abundance: -
v_gene: TRBV5-1
CDR3aa: CASSLAGTAYNEQFF

j_gene: TRBJ2-1
abundance: -
v_gene: TRBV28
CDR3aa: CASRLGRDRSYNEQFF

j_gene: TRBJ2-3
abundance: -
v_gene: TRBV28
CDR3aa: CASTGTGGPYHRTDTQYF

j_gene: TRBJ2-3
abundance: -
v_gene: TRBV29-1
CDR3aa: CSVSGLTVTGDTQYF

j_gene: TRBJ2-3
abundance: -
v_gene: TRBV6-6
CDR3aa: CASSRLRGGSTDTQYF

j_gene: TRBJ2-7
abundance: -
v_gene: TRBV29-1
CDR3aa: CSVDRSGQEQYF

j_gene: TRBJ2-7
abundance: -
v_gene: TRBV2
CDR3aa: CANNMVGAYEQYF

j_gene: TRBJ1-6
abundance: -
v_gene: TRBV28
CDR3aa: CASSLFDRARFHF

j_gene: TRBJ2-7
abundance: -
v_gene: TRBV25-1
CDR3aa: CASSEYLRGRGQFSYEQYF

j_gene: TRBJ2-5
abundance: -
v_gene: TRBV28
CDR3aa: CASSLLSDQETQYF

j_gene: TRBJ1-1
abundance: -
v_gene: TRBV7-9
CDR3aa: CASSFFVTEAFF

j_gene: TRBJ2-1
abundance: -
v_gene: TRBV7-9
CDR3aa: CASSFLAGDPNEQLF

j_gene: TRBJ2-5
abundance: -
v_gene: TRBV7-9
CDR3aa: CASSWPSPVGGGTSGTRETQYF

j_gene: TRBJ2-1
abundance: -
v_gene: TRBV7-2
CDR3aa: CASSLGRTSNIGQFF

j_gene: TRBJ2-7
abundance: -
v_gene: TRBV11-3
CDR3aa: CASSPRGSSYEQYF

j_gene: TRBJ2-1
abundance: -
v_gene: TRBV29-1
CDR3aa: CSVHGGATGNEQFF

j_gene: TRBJ1-2
abundance: -
v_gene: TRBV7-2
CDR3aa: CASNLLIAGGDGYTF

j_gene: TRBJ1-2
abundance: -
v_gene: TRBV9
CDR3aa: CASSVGLHGYTF

j_gene: TRBJ2-5
abundance: -
v_gene: TRBV6-2/TRBV6-3
CDR3aa: CASSLEREDQETQYF